Presented here are 6 T cell receptor beta chains from one specimen sequenced in a study of blood T cell repertoires in COVID-19. Here immunoSEQ multiplex PCR was the method, and the copy in TCRdb shows in-frame clones only, minus some. The top ten clones hold 10% to 12% of a sample with some 96,000 clones, 70% to 90% of them seen once. The sequenced sample consisted of peripheral blood. The receptors derive from a human donor in a cohort sampled during active COVID-19.

In nucleotides, the CDR3 is TGTGCCAGCTCACCGCAGAGGGAGATGGCTTTCTTT. This translates into CASSPQREMAFF. V gene TRBV18 combines with J gene TRBJ1-1; no reliable D call. The CDR3 runs 12 residues. Germline V gene lookup returns CDR1 KGHSH and CDR2 LQKENI. With 3 bases removed from V and 11 bases from J, the gap between germline ends came to 13 bases.

This clone was found once. This chain links TRBV29-1 with TRBJ1-2; D is undetermined. Trimming cost V 4 bases and J 2 bases, with 11 bases left between them. This CDR3 region has 13 residues. Germline loops: CDR1 SQVTM, CDR2 ANQGSEA. Here the CDR3 DNA reads TGCAGCGTTGGTCAAGGAGACAACTATGGCTACACCTTC. This codes for CSVGQGDNYGYTF.

This rearrangement joins TRBV6-6 to TRBJ1-2; maybe TRBD1 (5 bases). V was clipped by 2 bases and J by 4 bases, with 14 bases between them. Germline V gene data show CDR1 as MNHNY and CDR2 as SVGAGI (reference sequence). This CDR3 is 15 amino acids long. The CDR3 loop is CASSYREGLGYGYTF. CDR3 DNA: TGTGCCAGCAGTTACCGCGAGGGACTAGGCTATGGCTACACCTTC.

The chain links TRBV24-1 to TRBJ2-5, with D tentatively TRBD1 (6 bases). The V end was cut by 3 bases, the J end by 1 base, with 11 bases between. The CDR3 is 15 residues long. Germline V CDR1 and CDR2: KGHDR, SFDVKD. In DNA, the CDR3 is TGTGCCACCAGTGATCCGCGACAGGCCCAAGAGACCCAGTACTTC. This translates into CATSDPRQAQETQYF.

This clone was observed a single time. V gene TRBV5-1 combines with J gene TRBJ2-1, with 10 positions matching TRBD1. Trimming cost V 5 bases and J 6 bases; bases outside gene matches: 8. Germline-derived CDR1 and CDR2 are SGHRS and YFSETQ. The CDR3 runs 15 residues. This CDR3 reads CASRSGTGVINEQFF. CDR3 DNA sequence: TGCGCCAGCAGGTCCGGGACAGGGGTAATCAATGAGCAGTTCTTC.

The J gene is TRBJ1-5, the V gene TRBV28, with a tentative D call TRBD1 (6 bases). The CDR3 length is 16 residues. Per the germline V gene, CDR1 is MDHEN and CDR2 is SYDVKM. Trimming cost V 6 bases and J 3 bases, with 18 bases left between them. CDR3 nucleotide sequence: TGTGCCAGCAGATCAAAGATGGACAGACTCAATCAGCCCCAGCATTTT. It is translated as CASRSKMDRLNQPQHF.